This TCR beta chain was documented in a study of blood T cell repertoires in COVID-19. Study-wide background: T cells, B-cell-depleted T cells, or PBMCs supplied cDNA or gDNA.

Germline V gives CDR1 SGHRS, CDR2 YFSETQ. The V end was cut by 0 bases, the J end by 7 bases, with 10 bases between. There are 14 residues in the CDR3. This clone has only one observation. All enrollees were roughly 18 to 89 years old and from 20 to 30 US areas. Clinical history reported by participants formed the basis on which cohorts were assigned. Generated by immunoSEQ multiplex PCR, the TCRdb table keeps only in-frame clones and is missing some. This sample yields about 140,000 clones, of which roughly 80% are seen a single time; 4.5% to 7% belongs to the top ten. The receptor's source is a man aged 35-49 years with acute COVID-19. Sequenced material: PBMCs or T cells enriched from blood (not recorded which). The V and J genes are TRBV5-1 and TRBJ1-4, with D uncertain. CDR3 protein: CASSLALEGEKLFF. The CDR3 DNA reads as TGCGCCAGCAGCTTGGCCCTCGAGGGTGAAAAACTGTTTTTT.